This T cell receptor (beta chain) is from a study of cytomegalovirus exposure and HLA in healthy donors. The germline gives CDR1 SGHTA, CDR2 FQGTGA. Losses at the gene ends were 3 bases for V and 5 bases for J; bases not matched to a gene: 4. This CDR3 has 15 residues. Primers included in the PCR were 60 Vbeta and 13 Jbeta primers. Using immunoSEQ multiplex PCR, the repertoire was profiled, and TCRdb retains in-frame clones only, with some absent. Of some 59,000 clones in the sample, less than 85% were seen once. This receptor was taken from a woman between 18 and 29 years old in good health and CMV-seronegative. This rearrangement joins TRBV7-3 to TRBJ2-2; 9 positions match TRBD2. Sequenced sample: PBMCs. The CDR3 loop is CASSFSGSGTGELFF. CDR3 in DNA: TGTGCCAGCAGCTTTAGCGGGAGCGGGACCGGGGAGCTGTTTTTT. The full variable domain, rest sourced from reference TRBV7-3 and TRBJ2-2, is GAGVSQTPSNKVTEKGKYVELRCDPISGHTALYWYRQSLGQGPEFLIYFQGTGAADDSGLPNDRFFAVRPEGSVSTLKIQRTERGDSAVYLCASSFSGSGTGELFFGEGSRLTVL.